These T cell receptor beta chains were read from a single sample in a study of cytomegalovirus exposure and HLA in healthy donors. Clones were read by immunoSEQ multiplex PCR, and TCRdb kept only the in-frame ones, dropping some. The sample contains around 170,000 clones, over 80% of which appear only once. Material: PBMCs. The receptors were gathered from a girl aged 10-17 years in good health and CMV-seropositive. CDR3s include the opening cysteine and the closing phenylalanine or tryptophan. The D gene is left open where the match is weak. Rows give clone size only sometimes, using once, few, many, or a class for an expanded clone.

J	D	size	V	DNA	CDR3
TRBJ2-6	-	-	TRBV9	TGTGCCAGCAGCGCCCCGTCGGCGGATCCCTCTGGGGCCAACGTCCTGACTTTC	CASSAPSADPSGANVLTF
TRBJ2-3	TRBD2	-	TRBV27	TGTGCCAGCAGTTTTCACGGGACTAGTCTTAGGGGTACGCAGTATTTT	CASSFHGTSLRGTQYF
TRBJ1-1	-	-	TRBV7-4	TGTGCCAGCAGCCCGGGACTCCTTGAGAACACTGAAGCTTTCTTT	CASSPGLLENTEAFF
TRBJ2-1	-	few	TRBV12-5	TGTGCTAGTGGGGGGGGGCCGACTATCAATGAGCAGTTCTTC	CASGGGPTINEQFF
TRBJ1-2	-	-	TRBV19	TGTGCCAGTAGTCCGGGTAACTATGGCTACACCTTC	CASSPGNYGYTF
TRBJ2-5	-	few	TRBV18	TGTGCCAGCTCACCATATACAGAAGAGACCCAGTACTTC	CASSPYTEETQYF
TRBJ1-4	-	-	TRBV9	TGTGCCAGCAGCGTGTCAGGATCTGAAAAACTGTTTTTT	CASSVSGSEKLFF
TRBJ2-2	-	-	TRBV6-5	TGTGCCAGCAGTTGGGGCAGGAACACCGGGGAGCTGTTTTTT	CASSWGRNTGELFF
TRBJ1-2	-	-	TRBV19	TGTGCCAGTAGTATCGGGCAGGGCTATGGCTACACCTTC	CASSIGQGYGYTF
TRBJ1-1	TRBD1	-	TRBV5-4	TGTGCCAGCAGCTTTTGGGACAGGGGGAACACTGAAGCTTTCTTT	CASSFWDRGNTEAFF
TRBJ2-3	TRBD2	-	TRBV7-2	TGTGCCAGCAGTTGGACTAGCGGGAGATTTGATACGCAGTATTTT	CASSWTSGRFDTQYF
TRBJ2-7	TRBD2	-	TRBV10-3	TGTGCCATCAGTGGGCGGGTTGGAGGGAGGGCATCCTACGAGCAGTACTTC	CAISGRVGGRASYEQYF
TRBJ1-1	-	once	TRBV6-6	TGTGCCAGCAGTTACACTATCGTGCCCGGGATTCAAGCTTTCTTT	CASSYTIVPGIQAFF
TRBJ1-2	-	-	TRBV6-5	TGTGCCAGCAGAACAGCAGGGGTTTATGGCTACACCTTC	CASRTAGVYGYTF
TRBJ1-3	TRBD1	-	TRBV5-1	TGCGCCAGCAGCTCTGGTCCCGGGACAGGGTTAAACACCATATATTTT	CASSSGPGTGLNTIYF
TRBJ2-7	-	-	TRBV27	TGTGCCACTACTCCCGGGCGGGACCCTAAGTACGAGCAGTACTTC	CATTPGRDPKYEQYF
TRBJ2-3	TRBD2	-	TRBV13	TGTGCCAGCAGCTTAGCTGAGCGGGGCCCTTACACAGATACGCAGTATTTT	CASSLAERGPYTDTQYF
TRBJ2-2	-	-	TRBV6-1	TGTGCCAGCAACAGCCGAACAGGGCCCGGGGAGCTGTTTTTT	CASNSRTGPGELFF
TRBJ1-3	-	few	TRBV5-5	TGTGCCAGCAGCTTGGGGCAAACTGGAAACACCATATATTTT	CASSLGQTGNTIYF
TRBJ2-2	-	-	TRBV5-6	TGTGCCAGTTTGACGCGGGGAAGCGGCACCGGGGAGCTGTTTTTT	CASLTRGSGTGELFF
TRBJ2-5	-	-	TRBV5-4	TGTGCCAGCAGCTCGAGCGGAGGGGAGACCCAGTACTTC	CASSSSGGETQYF
TRBJ1-4	-	-	TRBV6-1	TGTGCCAGCAGTGAAGGAACAGCAACTAATGAAAAACTGTTTTTT	CASSEGTATNEKLFF
TRBJ2-1	-	-	TRBV6-5	TGTGCCAGCAGTCGGGGTTACAATGAGCAGTTCTTC	CASSRGYNEQFF
TRBJ1-1	-	-	TRBV19	TGTGCCAGTAGCCTTCGGTTAGAGAACACTGAAGCTTTCTTT	CASSLRLENTEAFF
TRBJ2-5	-	-	TRBV6-1	TGTGCCAGCAGTCAACCCGGAGAGACCCAGTACTTC	CASSQPGETQYF
TRBJ1-2	TRBD1	few	TRBV19	TGTGCCAGTAGTACTCTCACCGGGACAGGGGGCATCTATGGCTACACCTTC	CASSTLTGTGGIYGYTF
TRBJ2-1	-	few	TRBV4-1	TGCGCCAGCAGCCAAAATTCGCGGGACCCCTACAATGAGCAGTTCTTC	CASSQNSRDPYNEQFF
TRBJ2-7	-	-	TRBV7-2	TGTGCCAGCAGCCCTCAAATCGGCGAGCAGTACTTC	CASSPQIGEQYF
TRBJ1-2	TRBD1	-	TRBV25-1	TGTGCCAGCAGTGAATCCCCGGGACAGGCCTATGGCTACACCTTC	CASSESPGQAYGYTF
TRBJ2-7	TRBD1	-	TRBV18	TGTGCCAGCTCATACGGACAGGGGAGCTCCTACGAGCAGTACTTC	CASSYGQGSSYEQYF
TRBJ2-2	-	-	TRBV29-1	TGCAGCGTTAGTGCTCAAGGGGCCGGGGAGCTGTTTTTT	CSVSAQGAGELFF
TRBJ2-2	-	-	TRBV25-1	TGTGCCAGCAGGGAGTCGGCCGGGGAGCTGTTTTTT	CASRESAGELFF
TRBJ2-1	-	-	TRBV9	TGTGCCAGCAGCGCCCATAGCGGCAACTCCTACAATGAGCAGTTCTTC	CASSAHSGNSYNEQFF
TRBJ2-1	TRBD2	-	TRBV25-1	TGTGCCAGCAGTGCTAGCGGGATCTACAATGAGCAGTTCTTC	CASSASGIYNEQFF
TRBJ2-1	TRBD2	-	TRBV9	TGTGCCAGCAGCGCCCGGGACTACTCGGACAATGAGCAGTTCTTC	CASSARDYSDNEQFF
TRBJ2-3	TRBD1	-	TRBV19	TGTGCCAGTAGTTTTACAGGGGTCTTTTCAGATACGCAGTATTTT	CASSFTGVFSDTQYF
TRBJ1-1	-	-	TRBV5-4	TGTGCCAGCAGCTTGGGAGGACTTGAAGCTTTCTTT	CASSLGGLEAFF
TRBJ1-2	-	few	TRBV15	TGTGCCACCAGCAGAGTCTCGGTCCTCCTAGGGGGAGGCTACACCTTC	CATSRVSVLLGGGYTF
TRBJ1-5	-	-	TRBV30	TGTGCCGCCGACAGATACAATCAGCCCCAGCATTTT	CAADRYNQPQHF
TRBJ1-4	TRBD1	-	TRBV7-3	TGTGCCAGCAGCAGGGGACAGGGTACTAATGAAAAACTGTTTTTT	CASSRGQGTNEKLFF
TRBJ2-2	-	-	TRBV28	TGTGCCACCCGCGAGGGCTCGAACACCGGGGAGCTGTTTTTT	CATREGSNTGELFF
TRBJ2-2	-	few	TRBV10-3	TGTGCCATCAAGGCAGGGTCGGGCACCGGGGAGCTGTTTTTT	CAIKAGSGTGELFF
TRBJ2-1	TRBD1	few	TRBV5-1	TGCGCCAGCAGCTCACAGGGGGATGAGCAGTTCTTC	CASSSQGDEQFF
TRBJ1-1	-	-	TRBV7-9	TGTGACAGCAGCTTAGGAGGGAACACTGAAGCTTTCTTT	CDSSLGGNTEAFF
TRBJ1-6	TRBD1	-	TRBV6-5	TGTGCCAGCAGTTGGGGACAGGGGGCTTATTCACCCCTCCACTTT	CASSWGQGAYSPLHF